The rows below give T cell receptor beta chains drawn from one sample of a study of response to subunit inactivated influenza vaccine. MiXCR, applied by TCRdb to the RT-PCR reads, yields one record per CDR3 protein. This sample has about 780,000 distinct CDR3 sequences, with approximately 18% found just once. Here the sequenced sample was PBMCs from blood, taken roughly 5 days after vaccination. Receptor source: a man between 45 and 60 years old who received an inactivated influenza vaccine. Both conserved end residues are part of each CDR3. The order of the fields is clone size, J gene, V gene, D gene, CDR3 protein, CDR3 DNA. D genes are given only for firm matches. Clone size is not always given. Where it is, it says once, few, many or a class for expanded clones.

abundance: .; j_gene: TRBJ2-7; v_gene: TRBV6-1; d_gene: .; CDR3aa: CATTTSSSSYEQYF; CDR3nt: TGTGCCACCACGACTAGTTCCAGCTCCTACGAGCAGTACTTC
abundance: .; j_gene: TRBJ2-5; v_gene: TRBV20-1; d_gene: TRBD2; CDR3aa: CSGIIAGVQETQYF; CDR3nt: TGCAGTGGTATAATCGCGGGAGTCCAAGAGACCCAGTACTTC
abundance: many; j_gene: TRBJ1-2; v_gene: TRBV20-1; d_gene: .; CDR3aa: CSAKGRVVSNYGYTF; CDR3nt: TGCAGTGCTAAGGGACGTGTTGTGTCTAACTATGGCTACACCTTC
abundance: .; j_gene: TRBJ2-2; v_gene: TRBV20-1; d_gene: .; CDR3aa: CSAREIQGENTGELFF; CDR3nt: TGCAGTGCTAGAGAAATACAGGGAGAGAACACCGGGGAGCTGTTTTTT
abundance: .; j_gene: TRBJ2-7; v_gene: TRBV20-1; d_gene: .; CDR3aa: CSTPRLDEQYF; CDR3nt: TGCAGTACCCCCCGTTTGGACGAGCAGTACTTC
abundance: few; j_gene: TRBJ1-3; v_gene: TRBV7-2; d_gene: .; CDR3aa: CASSLGVGSGNTIYF; CDR3nt: TGTGCCAGCAGCTTAGGAGTGGGATCTGGAAACACCATATATTTT
abundance: .; j_gene: TRBJ1-1; v_gene: TRBV11-2; d_gene: .; CDR3aa: CASSLDRGTLNTEAFF; CDR3nt: TGTGCCAGCAGCTTAGACCGGGGAACCCTAAACACTGAAGCTTTCTTT
abundance: .; j_gene: TRBJ1-1; v_gene: TRBV29-1; d_gene: TRBD1; CDR3aa: CSVRTGGSFTEAFF; CDR3nt: TGCAGCGTTAGGACAGGGGGAAGCTTCACTGAAGCTTTCTTT
abundance: .; j_gene: TRBJ2-1; v_gene: TRBV6-2/TRBV6-3; d_gene: TRBD2; CDR3aa: CASSYPGLAGGHRGLNEQFF; CDR3nt: TGTGCCAGCAGTTACCCGGGACTAGCGGGGGGCCACCGAGGATTGAATGAGCAGTTCTTC
abundance: few; j_gene: TRBJ2-2; v_gene: TRBV6-2/TRBV6-3; d_gene: .; CDR3aa: CASNPPPGAGELFF; CDR3nt: TGTGCCAGCAACCCCCCCCCGGGGGCCGGGGAGCTGTTTTTT
abundance: .; j_gene: TRBJ2-3; v_gene: TRBV12-3/TRBV12-4; d_gene: .; CDR3aa: CASSLRPVPLDTQYF; CDR3nt: TGTGCCAGCAGCTTGAGGCCGGTCCCTTTGGATACGCAGTATTTT
abundance: .; j_gene: TRBJ2-7; v_gene: TRBV20-1; d_gene: .; CDR3aa: CSAGQLGSEQYF; CDR3nt: TGCAGTGCTGGACAACTAGGATCCGAGCAGTACTTC
abundance: few; j_gene: TRBJ2-1; v_gene: TRBV25-1; d_gene: TRBD2; CDR3aa: CASSETYRAGVSSNEQFF; CDR3nt: TGTGCCAGCAGTGAAACGTACAGAGCGGGAGTCAGTAGCAATGAGCAGTTCTTC
abundance: once; j_gene: TRBJ2-1; v_gene: TRBV5-1; d_gene: TRBD2; CDR3aa: CASSLAPGTSGYNEQFF; CDR3nt: TGCGCCAGCAGCTTGGCCCCCGGGACTAGCGGCTATAATGAGCAGTTCTTC
abundance: few; j_gene: TRBJ1-2; v_gene: TRBV5-1; d_gene: .; CDR3aa: CASSRATGNYGYTF; CDR3nt: TGCGCCAGCAGCCGAGCTACAGGGAACTATGGCTACACCTTC
abundance: .; j_gene: TRBJ2-7; v_gene: TRBV10-3; d_gene: TRBD2; CDR3aa: CAISPLAGAAYEQYF; CDR3nt: TGTGCCATCAGTCCTCTAGCGGGAGCGGCCTACGAGCAGTACTTC
abundance: few; j_gene: TRBJ1-3; v_gene: TRBV5-8; d_gene: .; CDR3aa: CASNPERSGNTIYF; CDR3nt: TGTGCCAGCAACCCCGAACGGTCTGGAAACACCATATATTTT
abundance: few; j_gene: TRBJ2-5; v_gene: TRBV5-1; d_gene: TRBD1; CDR3aa: CASSFQPGQQETQYF; CDR3nt: TGCGCCAGCAGCTTCCAACCGGGACAGCAAGAGACCCAGTACTTC
abundance: once; j_gene: TRBJ1-6; v_gene: TRBV14; d_gene: .; CDR3aa: CASSPPQYNSPLHF; CDR3nt: TGTGCCAGCAGCCCTCCACAGTATAATTCACCCCTCCACTTT
abundance: many; j_gene: TRBJ2-4; v_gene: TRBV5-1; d_gene: TRBD2; CDR3aa: CASSLLGGSGEDIQYF; CDR3nt: TGCGCCAGCAGCCTTCTGGGAGGTAGCGGGGAGGACATTCAGTACTTC
abundance: many; j_gene: TRBJ2-6; v_gene: TRBV29-1; d_gene: TRBD1; CDR3aa: CSVAGGASIGANVLTF; CDR3nt: TGCAGCGTAGCAGGGGGCGCCTCGATCGGGGCCAACGTCCTGACTTTC
abundance: many; j_gene: TRBJ2-6; v_gene: TRBV4-3; d_gene: TRBD1; CDR3aa: CASSRSGGTGANVLTF; CDR3nt: TGCGCCAGCAGCCGGTCAGGGGGCACTGGGGCCAACGTCCTGACTTTC
abundance: .; j_gene: TRBJ2-1; v_gene: TRBV29-1; d_gene: TRBD2; CDR3aa: CSVEDLVSGGPYNEQFF; CDR3nt: TGCAGCGTTGAAGATTTAGTCAGCGGGGGCCCCTACAATGAGCAGTTCTTC
abundance: few; j_gene: TRBJ2-5; v_gene: TRBV6-2/TRBV6-3; d_gene: TRBD2; CDR3aa: CASRELAGPSGQETQYF; CDR3nt: TGTGCCAGCAGGGAACTAGCGGGTCCGAGTGGCCAAGAGACCCAGTACTTC
abundance: .; j_gene: TRBJ1-2; v_gene: TRBV12-3/TRBV12-4; d_gene: TRBD1; CDR3aa: CASSKGQVALYGYTF; CDR3nt: TGTGCCAGCAGCAAGGGACAGGTAGCCCTCTATGGCTACACCTTC
abundance: few; j_gene: TRBJ1-1; v_gene: TRBV7-9; d_gene: TRBD1; CDR3aa: CASSHSRGQGFPEAFF; CDR3nt: TGTGCCAGCAGCCATTCACGAGGACAGGGCTTTCCTGAAGCTTTCTTT
abundance: few; j_gene: TRBJ2-1; v_gene: TRBV28; d_gene: .; CDR3aa: CASSLFSWRRDQYNEQFF; CDR3nt: TGTGCCAGCAGTTTATTCTCGTGGAGGCGGGACCAATACAATGAGCAGTTCTTC
abundance: many; j_gene: TRBJ2-1; v_gene: TRBV5-1; d_gene: .; CDR3aa: CASSRGYEQFF; CDR3nt: TGCGCCAGCAGTAGGGGATACGAGCAGTTCTTC
abundance: few; j_gene: TRBJ2-2; v_gene: TRBV7-9; d_gene: .; CDR3aa: CASSFVDSSGELFF; CDR3nt: TGTGCCAGCAGCTTCGTAGACAGCTCCGGGGAGCTGTTTTTT
abundance: few; j_gene: TRBJ2-3; v_gene: TRBV7-9; d_gene: TRBD1; CDR3aa: CASSLARGQVDTQYF; CDR3nt: TGTGCCAGCAGCTTAGCGAGGGGGCAGGTAGATACGCAGTATTTT
abundance: .; j_gene: TRBJ2-1; v_gene: TRBV5-1; d_gene: .; CDR3aa: CASSLGGLSNEQFF; CDR3nt: TGCGCCAGCAGCTTGGGGGGACTTTCCAATGAGCAGTTCTTC
abundance: few; j_gene: TRBJ2-5; v_gene: TRBV5-6; d_gene: TRBD2; CDR3aa: CASSFGGGIHKETQYF; CDR3nt: TGTGCCAGCAGCTTCGGGGGGGGTATACACAAAGAGACCCAGTACTTC
abundance: .; j_gene: TRBJ2-7; v_gene: TRBV7-6; d_gene: .; CDR3aa: CASSLDLEGRVGYEQYF; CDR3nt: TGTGCCAGCAGCTTAGATTTGGAAGGGCGAGTGGGCTACGAGCAGTACTTC
abundance: few; j_gene: TRBJ1-5; v_gene: TRBV15; d_gene: TRBD1; CDR3aa: CATRDRGPLYSNQPQHF; CDR3nt: TGTGCCACCAGAGACAGGGGACCCCTCTATAGCAATCAGCCCCAGCATTTT
abundance: few; j_gene: TRBJ2-5; v_gene: TRBV12-3/TRBV12-4; d_gene: .; CDR3aa: CASSKIRETQYF; CDR3nt: TGTGCCAGCAGCAAAATCCGGGAGACCCAGTACTTC
abundance: few; j_gene: TRBJ2-7; v_gene: TRBV11-1; d_gene: TRBD1; CDR3aa: CASSLVASDRAVDYEQYF; CDR3nt: TGTGCCAGCAGCTTAGTAGCGTCGGACAGGGCTGTGGACTACGAGCAGTACTTC
abundance: .; j_gene: TRBJ1-6; v_gene: TRBV20-1; d_gene: .; CDR3aa: CSAKGQSSYNSPLHF; CDR3nt: TGCAGTGCGAAGGGGCAGAGCTCCTATAATTCACCCCTCCACTTT
abundance: .; j_gene: TRBJ2-3; v_gene: TRBV27; d_gene: .; CDR3aa: CASSARSVRTDTQYF; CDR3nt: TGTGCCAGCAGCGCAAGGTCGGTGCGGACAGATACGCAGTATTTT
abundance: .; j_gene: TRBJ2-2; v_gene: TRBV18; d_gene: .; CDR3aa: CASSPPARGTGELFF; CDR3nt: TGTGCCAGCTCACCACCGGCAAGAGGCACCGGGGAGCTGTTTTTT
abundance: few; j_gene: TRBJ2-2; v_gene: TRBV18; d_gene: TRBD1; CDR3aa: CASSPQGTANTGELFF; CDR3nt: TGTGCCAGCTCACCACAGGGGACAGCGAACACCGGGGAGCTGTTTTTT
abundance: .; j_gene: TRBJ1-4; v_gene: TRBV20-1; d_gene: TRBD1; CDR3aa: CSARDNDRGYEKLFF; CDR3nt: TGCAGTGCTAGAGATAATGACAGGGGGTATGAAAAACTGTTTTTT
abundance: .; j_gene: TRBJ2-7; v_gene: TRBV15; d_gene: .; CDR3aa: CATSREGTTYYEQYF; CDR3nt: TGTGCCACCAGCAGAGAAGGGACAACTTACTACGAGCAGTACTTC
abundance: many; j_gene: TRBJ1-6; v_gene: TRBV5-5; d_gene: .; CDR3aa: CASSLRGDSPLHF; CDR3nt: TGTGCCAGCAGCCTGAGGGGGGATTCACCCCTCCACTTT
abundance: .; j_gene: TRBJ1-6; v_gene: TRBV27; d_gene: .; CDR3aa: CASSWYANSPLHF; CDR3nt: TGTGCCAGCAGTTGGTACGCAAATTCACCCCTCCACTTT
abundance: few; j_gene: TRBJ1-3; v_gene: TRBV10-3; d_gene: .; CDR3aa: CAISGGRQASLNTIYF; CDR3nt: TGTGCCATCAGTGGGGGACGACAGGCGTCTTTGAACACCATATATTTT
abundance: .; j_gene: TRBJ2-1; v_gene: TRBV7-8; d_gene: TRBD2; CDR3aa: CASSLSAGVNRFF; CDR3nt: TGTGCCAGCAGCTTATCGGCGGGAGTAAATCGGTTCTTC
abundance: few; j_gene: TRBJ2-7; v_gene: TRBV7-3; d_gene: .; CDR3aa: CASSLMQGDYEQYF; CDR3nt: TGTGCCAGCAGCTTAATGCAGGGTGACTACGAGCAGTACTTC